This is a list of T cell receptor beta chains from one sample in a study of Graves' ophthalmopathy and Graves' hyperthyroidism. TCRdb reanalysed the multiplex PCR reads using MiXCR and keeps one entry per CDR3 protein. Of some 160,000 distinct CDR3 sequences in the sample, 39% were seen once. Sequences were obtained from peripheral blood. These receptors were taken from a man aged 25 to 45 with Graves' ophthalmopathy. CDR3s include the opening cysteine and the closing phenylalanine or tryptophan. A D gene is named only where the DNA matches it firmly. Clone size is given for some rows only: seen once, a few or many times, or a class if the clone is expanded.

j_gene: TRBJ1-1
v_gene: TRBV6-2/TRBV6-3
abundance: many
d_gene: .
CDR3nt: TGTGCCAGCAGTTTCGATAGGGGCACTGAAGCTTTCTTT
CDR3aa: CASSFDRGTEAFF

j_gene: TRBJ2-7
v_gene: TRBV5-1
abundance: .
d_gene: .
CDR3nt: TGCGCCAGCAGGCTGATGGCTGCCACGCTGGGCTACGAGCAGTACTTC
CDR3aa: CASRLMAATLGYEQYF

j_gene: TRBJ1-2
v_gene: TRBV6-1
abundance: .
d_gene: .
CDR3nt: TGTGCCAGCAGCTCGACCCCTGCCTATGGCTACACCTTC
CDR3aa: CASSSTPAYGYTF

j_gene: TRBJ1-1
v_gene: TRBV7-6
abundance: many
d_gene: .
CDR3nt: TGTGCCAGCAGCCGATCCCAGGGCTCTGAAGCTTTCTTT
CDR3aa: CASSRSQGSEAFF

j_gene: TRBJ2-7
v_gene: TRBV6-2/TRBV6-3
abundance: many
d_gene: TRBD1
CDR3nt: TGTGCCAGCAGTAGGACCGACAGGGGACCTCTATCCTACGAGCAGTACTTC
CDR3aa: CASSRTDRGPLSYEQYF

j_gene: TRBJ2-2
v_gene: TRBV29-1
abundance: many
d_gene: TRBD1
CDR3nt: TGCAGCGTTGGATCGGACAGGGCCGGGGAGCTGTTTTTT
CDR3aa: CSVGSDRAGELFF

j_gene: TRBJ1-5
v_gene: TRBV12-3/TRBV12-4
abundance: .
d_gene: .
CDR3nt: TGTGCCAGCAGTTTAGATCCCCGTAAGCCCCAGCATTTT
CDR3aa: CASSLDPRKPQHF

j_gene: TRBJ1-5
v_gene: TRBV2
abundance: .
d_gene: .
CDR3nt: TGTGCCAGCAGTTTCCAGGGGCGGATTCAGCCCCAGCATTTT
CDR3aa: CASSFQGRIQPQHF

j_gene: TRBJ2-3
v_gene: TRBV6-5
abundance: .
d_gene: TRBD2
CDR3nt: TGTGCCAGCAGTTACGGGCTAGCGGGGAGCACAGATACGCAGTATTTT
CDR3aa: CASSYGLAGSTDTQYF

j_gene: TRBJ1-5
v_gene: TRBV20-1
abundance: many
d_gene: TRBD1
CDR3nt: TGCAGTGCTCACAGGGGGCTAGCCGGGTTTAGCAATCAGCCCCAGCATTTT
CDR3aa: CSAHRGLAGFSNQPQHF

j_gene: TRBJ1-2
v_gene: TRBV7-9
abundance: .
d_gene: .
CDR3nt: TGTGCCAGCAGCTTGTTCCCCACCTATGGCTACACCTTC
CDR3aa: CASSLFPTYGYTF

j_gene: TRBJ2-7
v_gene: TRBV20-1
abundance: many
d_gene: TRBD2
CDR3nt: TGCAGTGCTAAGGCCTCTAGCGGGATAGGCTACGAGCAGTACTTC
CDR3aa: CSAKASSGIGYEQYF

j_gene: TRBJ2-7
v_gene: TRBV6-2/TRBV6-3
abundance: few
d_gene: TRBD1
CDR3nt: TGTGCCAGCAGTTCCGCGTACCCGGGACAGATTGGAAACTACGAGCAGTACTTC
CDR3aa: CASSSAYPGQIGNYEQYF

j_gene: TRBJ1-1
v_gene: TRBV30
abundance: many
d_gene: .
CDR3nt: TGTGCCTGGGCCGGATCGGGCGATGAAGCTTTCTTT
CDR3aa: CAWAGSGDEAFF

j_gene: TRBJ1-3
v_gene: TRBV7-2
abundance: .
d_gene: .
CDR3nt: TGTGCCAGCAGCTTAGCGTCGCAGGGGTACACCATATATTTT
CDR3aa: CASSLASQGYTIYF

j_gene: TRBJ2-3
v_gene: TRBV2
abundance: many
d_gene: .
CDR3nt: TGTGCCAGCAAGGAAGGAAGGAGCACAGATACGCAGTATTTT
CDR3aa: CASKEGRSTDTQYF

j_gene: TRBJ2-7
v_gene: TRBV7-2
abundance: .
d_gene: TRBD2
CDR3nt: TGTGCCAGCAGCTTAAGCGGACTAGCGGGAGTGCAGTACTTC
CDR3aa: CASSLSGLAGVQYF

j_gene: TRBJ2-7
v_gene: TRBV6-5
abundance: many
d_gene: TRBD2
CDR3nt: TGTGCCAGCAGTTACTCCAGCGGGAGGATTTACGAGCAGTACTTC
CDR3aa: CASSYSSGRIYEQYF

j_gene: TRBJ2-7
v_gene: TRBV9
abundance: .
d_gene: .
CDR3nt: TGTGCCAGCAGCTTGCTTGGGAGTATCGACGAGCAGTACTTC
CDR3aa: CASSLLGSIDEQYF

j_gene: TRBJ1-2
v_gene: TRBV20-1
abundance: .
d_gene: TRBD1
CDR3nt: TGCAGTGCCCCGGGACAGGGGACAAGAGTAGATGGCTACACCTTC
CDR3aa: CSAPGQGTRVDGYTF

j_gene: TRBJ2-7
v_gene: TRBV20-1
abundance: many
d_gene: .
CDR3nt: TGCAGTGCCCGGCAGGGTTCCTACGAGCAGTACTTC
CDR3aa: CSARQGSYEQYF

j_gene: TRBJ2-2
v_gene: TRBV7-9
abundance: many
d_gene: .
CDR3nt: TGTGCCAGCAGCAGGGGTCCCCCCAACACCGGGGAGCTGTTTTTT
CDR3aa: CASSRGPPNTGELFF

j_gene: TRBJ1-1
v_gene: TRBV6-1
abundance: .
d_gene: TRBD1
CDR3nt: TGTGCCAACTCGGACAGGGTAGACACTGAAGCTTTCTTT
CDR3aa: CANSDRVDTEAFF

j_gene: TRBJ2-5
v_gene: TRBV6-2/TRBV6-3
abundance: .
d_gene: .
CDR3nt: TGTGCCTCCTACGGCGAGACCCAGTACTTC
CDR3aa: CASYGETQYF